This passage covers 32 T cell receptor beta chains from one sample sequenced in a study of long-term antiretroviral therapy in people with HIV. The authors ran the immunoSEQ assay, v3.0, at survey level. This table comes from immunoSEQ multiplex PCR, and its TCRdb copy is limited to in-frame clones, with some not included. The sample carries 20,000 to 30,000 clones, about 85% recorded once. The sequencing used unsorted PBMCs, collected 1.9 years after starting antiretroviral therapy. These receptors were taken from a woman aged 30 to 39 with HIV.

The chain links TRBV4-1 to TRBJ2-3; maybe TRBD2 (6 bases). Trimming left V 0 bases short and J 6 bases short, with 10 bases between. CDR1 is MGHRA and CDR2 is YSYEKL in the germline V gene. The CDR3 contains 14 residues. Written as DNA, the CDR3 is TGCGCCAGCAGCCAAGAGTGGGGGAGGGATACGCAGTATTTT. Its translation: CASSQEWGRDTQYF.

The V and J genes are TRBV7-9 and TRBJ2-2; 7 bases agree with TRBD1. The V gene end was trimmed by 3 bases and the J gene end by 5 bases; junction bases not matched to a gene: 12. The length of the CDR3 is 17 residues. Germline V gene sequence: CDR1 SEHNR, CDR2 FQNEAQ (reference sequence). CDR3 coding DNA: TGTGCCAGCAGCTTCAAGACAGGGATTTATGGTACCGGGGAGCTGTTTTTT. Amino acid sequence: CASSFKTGIYGTGELFF. The full variable domain, with the rest looked up from reference TRBV7-9 and TRBJ2-2, is DTGVSQNPRHKITKRGQNVTFRCDPISEHNRLYWYRQTLGQGPEFLTYFQNEAQLEKSRLLSDRFSAERPKGSFSTLEIQRTEQGDSAMYLCASSFKTGIYGTGELFFGEGSRLTVL.

This clone was picked up a small number of times. The chain carries TRBV10-1 and TRBJ2-7, with 8 bases matching TRBD2. Germline values: CDR1 WNHNN, CDR2 SYGVQD (reference sequence). The CDR3 spans 15 residues. V shed 0 bases and J 0 bases; nucleotides not matched to a gene: 1. The DNA of the CDR3 is TGCGCCAGCAGTGAGTCGAGCGGGGGCTCCTACGAGCAGTACTTC. Amino acids: CASSESSGGSYEQYF.

The chain employs TRBV10-3 and TRBJ2-5, with a weak D call TRBD2 (5 bases). Trimming shortened V by 3 bases and J by 2 bases, and 13 bases separated the two germline ends. The CDR3 runs to 15 residues. CDR1 is ENHRY and CDR2 is SYGVKD in the germline V gene. CDR3: CAISDRERQQETQYF. In DNA, the CDR3 is TGTGCCATCAGTGATAGGGAGCGGCAACAAGAGACCCAGTACTTC.

The CDR3 DNA reads as TGCGCCAGCAGCTTCCTGGGGACAGGTATAGAGACCCAGTACTTC. It specifies CASSFLGTGIETQYF. This sequence joins TRBV5-1 and TRBJ2-5; 8 nucleotides align to TRBD1. Germline CDR1 and CDR2: SGHRS and YFSETQ. The CDR3 has 15 amino acids. V was pared by 2 bases and J by 4 bases, with 7 bases of the junction left unmatched.

This clone was seen just once. The V call is TRBV7-9, the J call TRBJ2-7; TRBD1 matches at 7 bases. After removal of 0 bases from V and 4 bases from J, the junction contained 3 bases not matched to a gene. This CDR3 comprises 14 residues. Per germline, CDR1 SEHNR and CDR2 FQNEAQ (reference sequence). The CDR3 DNA is TGTGCCAGCAGCTTAGCCGGACAGGCTTACGAGCAGTACGTC. Its translation is CASSLAGQAYEQYV.

This clone was seen only once. This chain links TRBV9 with TRBJ2-5; D is ambiguous. The CDR3 sequence is 15 residues long. Deletions cut 0 bases from V and 1 base from J, with 10 bases between. Germline V lookup: CDR1 SGDLS, CDR2 YYNGEE. CDR3 sequence reads: CASSVEARTQETQYF. CDR3 nucleotide sequence: TGTGCCAGCAGCGTAGAGGCTAGGACCCAAGAGACCCAGTACTTC.

The chain is built from TRBV19 and TRBJ1-1; D possibly corresponds to TRBD1 (6 bases). The CDR3 runs 15 residues. CDR1 and CDR2 (germline): LNHDA, SQIVND (reference sequence). Deletions cut 3 bases from V and 1 base from J, with 12 bases between. This CDR3 is CASSIGGAANTEAFF. CDR3 bases: TGTGCCAGTAGTATTGGGGGGGCAGCGAACACTGAAGCTTTCTTT.

The chain couples TRBV7-2 to TRBJ2-7, with 11 bases matching TRBD1. This CDR3 comprises 15 residues. Germline V gene sequence: CDR1 SGHTA, CDR2 FQGNSA. V shed 8 bases, J shed 6 bases, and the junction held 12 bases outside the gene matches. Here the CDR3 DNA reads TGTGCCAGCGGACCCCCTGGACAGGGGGCGCGCGAGCAGTACTTC. Its translation: CASGPPGQGAREQYF.

V gene TRBV6-1 combines with J gene TRBJ1-2; D unresolved. V was trimmed by 1 base and J by 3 bases, leaving 12 bases between them. Per germline, CDR1 MNHNS and CDR2 SASEGT. CDR3 length: 15 amino acids. CDR3: CASSEVWEDDYGYTF. The DNA for the CDR3 is TGTGCCAGCAGTGAAGTCTGGGAGGACGACTATGGCTACACCTTC.

The chain joins TRBV30 to TRBJ1-5, with D tentatively TRBD1 (5 bases). Per the germline V gene, CDR1 is GTSNPN and CDR2 is SVGIG (reference sequence). Trimming cost V 0 bases and J 6 bases, with 15 bases left between them. CDR3 length: 15 amino acids. The CDR3 DNA follows: TGTGCCTGGAGTGTATTCGGACGGGGGAGTCAGCCCCAGCATTTT. Amino acids: CAWSVFGRGSQPQHF.

The V and J genes are TRBV5-1 and TRBJ2-3; 12 bases map to TRBD2. V trimming: 4 bases; J trimming: 6 bases; junction bases outside the gene matches: 6. This CDR3 contains 15 residues. Germline lookup yields CDR1 SGHRS and CDR2 YFSETQ. DNA of the CDR3: TGCGCCAGCAGCCCTGGACTAGCGGGGTTCGATACGCAGTATTTT. Translating gives CASSPGLAGFDTQYF.

This sequence joins TRBV2 and TRBJ2-5; 11 positions match TRBD2. From germline, CDR1 is SNHLY and CDR2 FYNNEI. The CDR3 consists of 16 residues. With V trimmed by 6 bases and J by 2 bases, 8 bases remained unmatched. The DNA of the CDR3 is TGTGCCAGCAGCGCCACCCTAGCGGGAGGACAAGAGACCCAGTACTTC. Protein product: CASSATLAGGQETQYF.

This chain connects TRBV5-6 to TRBJ2-5; no definite D call. This CDR3 has 14 residues. Deletions cut 0 bases from V and 4 bases from J, with 10 bases between. The V gene's germline CDR1 is SGHDT and CDR2 YYEEEE. CDR3: CASSLGAVRETQYF. The CDR3 nucleotides are TGTGCCAGCAGCTTGGGTGCTGTCCGAGAGACCCAGTACTTC.

V usage is TRBV7-9 and J usage is TRBJ2-2, with D possibly called TRBD1 or TRBD2 (6 bases each). The length of the CDR3 is 13 residues. From germline, CDR1 is SEHNR and CDR2 FQNEAQ (reference sequence). The CDR3 DNA reads as TGTGGGCGGGACATCGGAACTACCGGGGAGCTGTTTTTT. Translated, it gives CGRDIGTTGELFF.

In DNA, the CDR3 is TGTGCCAGCAGCGTAGATGGGACGACTCTCTATGGCTACACCTTC. Translating it yields CASSVDGTTLYGYTF. The chain links TRBV9 to TRBJ1-2; D is perhaps TRBD1 (5 bases). The V gene's germline CDR1 is SGDLS and CDR2 YYNGEE. The CDR3 covers 15 residues. V was clipped by 0 bases and J by 4 bases, with 13 bases between them.

This clone was observed a single time. The genes are TRBV5-1 and TRBJ1-5; the D gene is possibly TRBD1 (6 bases). Per the germline V gene, CDR1 is SGHRS and CDR2 is YFSETQ. CDR3 length: 15 residues. V was clipped by 0 bases and J by 3 bases, with 10 bases between them. The CDR3 reads CASSLGDRINQPQHF. The CDR3 DNA sequence: TGCGCCAGCAGCTTGGGAGACAGGATCAATCAGCCCCAGCATTTT.

The chain uses TRBV7-2 and TRBJ2-2; perhaps TRBD1 as D (6 bases). Germline V lookup: CDR1 SGHTA, CDR2 FQGNSA. Trimming shortened V by 5 bases and J by 6 bases, and 13 bases separated the two germline ends. This CDR3 comprises 14 residues. The CDR3 DNA reads as TGTGCCAGCAGCCGCGTCAGGGGTTCCGGGGAGCTGTTTTTT. It is translated as CASSRVRGSGELFF.

V and J are TRBV29-1 and TRBJ1-3; the D is unclear. V shed 4 bases and J shed 0 bases, with 4 bases lying between them. Germline V CDR1 and CDR2: SQVTM, ANQGSEA. The CDR3 consists of 12 residues. The CDR3 reads CSVVDSGNTIYF. DNA of the CDR3: TGCAGCGTTGTGGACTCTGGAAACACCATATATTTT. Full variable domain (rest looked up from reference TRBV29-1 and TRBJ1-3): SAVISQKPSRDICQRGTSLTIQCQVDSQVTMMFWYRQQPGQSLTLIATANQGSEATYESGFVIDKFPISRPNLTFSTLTVSNMSPEDSSIYLCSVVDSGNTIYFGEGSWLTVV.

The chain joins TRBV5-6 to TRBJ2-7; 10 positions agree with TRBD2. This CDR3 region has 16 residues. V was pared by 0 bases and J by 2 bases, with 5 bases of the junction left unmatched. Looked up from germline, CDR1 is SGHDT and CDR2 is YYEEEE. This CDR3 reads CASSLDSGGLPYEQYF. Here the CDR3 DNA reads TGTGCCAGCAGCTTGGATAGCGGGGGGCTTCCCTACGAGCAGTACTTC. Full variable domain (outside the CDR3, taken from reference TRBV5-6 and TRBJ2-7): DAGVTQSPTHLIKTRGQQVTLRCSPKSGHDTVSWYQQALGQGPQFIFQYYEEEERQRGNFPDRFSGHQFPNYSSELNVNALLLGDSALYLCASSLDSGGLPYEQYFGPGTRLTVT.

The CDR3 is CASSQDPSPEAFF. The DNA of the CDR3 is TGCGCCAGCAGCCAAGATCCCAGCCCTGAAGCTTTCTTT. V and J are TRBV4-1 and TRBJ1-1, with D unresolved. CDR3 length: 13 residues. Germline CDR1 is MGHRA and CDR2 is YSYEKL. V shed 0 bases and J shed 6 bases, with 8 bases lying between them.

This chain links TRBV7-8 with TRBJ2-3; D is unresolved. The CDR3 is 12 residues long. V was cut by 1 base and J by 14 bases, with 13 bases left in between. CDR1 and CDR2 from the germline V gene are SGHVS and FQNEAQ. CDR3 bases: TGTGCCAGCAGCTTAGATAGTCGTGCAGGGTATTTT. This translates into CASSLDSRAGYF.

The chain joins TRBV6-5 to TRBJ1-4, with TRBD1 as a possible D gene (5 bases). V was pared by 8 bases and J by 7 bases, with 11 bases between. Germline-derived CDR1 and CDR2 are MNHEY and SVGAGI. The CDR3 loop spans 12 amino acids. The CDR3 sequence: CASGRGAEKLFF. The CDR3 DNA sequence: TGTGCCAGCGGCCGAGGGGCTGAAAAACTGTTTTTT.

The chain combines TRBV12-2 with TRBJ1-2. TRBV12-2 is a known pseudogene. The CDR3 consists of 16 residues. In DNA, the CDR3 is TGTGCAAGTCGCTTAGGGTCTAGGGCAGGGACGGATGGCTACACCTTC. Encoded protein: CASRLGSRAGTDGYTF.

A few counts support this clone. CDR3: CASSASRETQYF. The DNA for the CDR3 is TGTGCCAGCAGCGCCTCCCGGGAGACCCAGTACTTC. The V and J genes are TRBV7-2 and TRBJ2-5; D is ambiguous. There are 12 residues in the CDR3. V lost 5 bases and J lost 5, with 9 bases in between. From germline, CDR1 is SGHTA and CDR2 FQGNSA.

The chain employs TRBV30 and TRBJ1-3; D gene ambiguous. V was clipped by 2 bases and J by 0 bases, with 5 bases between them. Germline CDR1 and CDR2: GTSNPN and SVGIG (reference sequence). This CDR3 is built from 13 residues. The CDR3 region is CAWSLASGNTIYF. The CDR3, as DNA: TGTGCCTGGAGTCTGGCCTCTGGAAACACCATATATTTT.

This chain joins TRBV6-4 and TRBJ2-3; 7 nucleotides match TRBD2. CDR1 MRHNA and CDR2 SNTAGT come from the germline V gene. With 3 bases clipped from V and 5 bases from J, the junction kept 5 bases outside the gene matches. The CDR3 is made up of 14 amino acids. The CDR3 reads CASSEGGEVDTQYF. The CDR3 region has the DNA TGTGCCAGCAGTGAGGGGGGGGAGGTAGATACGCAGTATTTT.

There are a few counts of this clone. The chain has TRBV5-1 and TRBJ1-2; 8 nucleotides align to TRBD1. Per germline, CDR1 SGHRS and CDR2 YFSETQ. V dropped 3 bases and J dropped 8; count of bases not matched to a gene: 9. The CDR3 contains 14 residues. The CDR3 is CASSSMGQEAGYTF. CDR3 bases: TGCGCCAGCAGCTCAATGGGACAGGAAGCCGGCTACACCTTC.

This chain links TRBV5-4 with TRBJ1-2, with a possible D match to TRBD1 (5 bases). Germline CDR1 is SGHNT and CDR2 is YYREEE (reference sequence). V dropped 1 base and J dropped 8 bases, with 12 bases sitting between them. This CDR3 is built from 13 residues. This CDR3 reads CASSLKGAVGYTF. CDR3 in DNA: TGTGCCAGCAGCTTGAAAGGGGCCGTGGGCTACACCTTC.

This rearrangement joins TRBV27 to TRBJ1-5, with D maybe TRBD1 (6 bases). This CDR3 has 16 amino acids. V lost 5 bases and J lost 3, with 17 bases in between. The germline V gene encodes CDR1 MNHEY and CDR2 SMNVEV (reference sequence). The DNA for the CDR3 is TGTGCCAGCAGTCCTCATGGACAGACCTCCAATCAGCCCCAGCATTTT. This encodes CASSPHGQTSNQPQHF.

V gene TRBV6-1 combines with J gene TRBJ1-5; D might be TRBD1 (6 bases). Trimming stripped 0 bases from V and 4 bases from J, with 16 bases between. Germline V gene lookup returns CDR1 MNHNS and CDR2 SASEGT. The CDR3 has 17 amino acids. CDR3 in amino acids: CASSEARGGLGNQPQHF. The CDR3 DNA follows: TGTGCCAGCAGTGAAGCTAGGGGGGGCTTAGGGAATCAGCCCCAGCATTTT.

The chain couples TRBV10-2 to TRBJ1-5, with D uncertain. This CDR3 has 16 residues. Germline V CDR1 and CDR2: WSHSY, SAAADI. Trimming stripped 7 bases from V and 2 bases from J, with 18 bases between. The CDR3 here is CASKYAGSRGNQPQHF. The DNA of the CDR3 is TGCGCCAGCAAGTACGCGGGGAGTAGGGGCAATCAGCCCCAGCATTTT.